The clone carrying this TCR beta chain was recorded only once. Its specificity is not known. The length of the CDR3 is 16 residues. The germline gives CDR1 MNHEY, CDR2 SMNVEV (reference sequence). The germline V and J ends were trimmed by 0 bases and 4 bases, with 12 bases remaining between them. The record originates from a study of T cell responses to AZD1222 COVID-19 vaccine. Study-wide points: Increased Spike-specific TCR breadth and depth were observed after two AZD1222 doses. Reportedly, nearly half the spike-specific TCRs target unmutated variant regions. Vaccine-associated CD4 TCRs spanned spike, dominant at 160-218 and 743-854. In a largely white British group with more females than males, clonal diversity was possibly underestimated.

The data were produced by immunoSEQ multiplex PCR, yet TCRdb's version contains in-frame clones alone and is incomplete. The sample records 150,000 to 160,000 clones, about 87% being singletons. This clonotype was obtained from an adult who received the AZD1222 COVID-19 vaccine. Here the sequenced sample was peripheral blood, taken 28 days after the second AZD1222 dose. The rearrangement links TRBV27 to TRBJ1-4; D unresolved. CDR3 in amino acids: CASSLSQTNFNEKLFF. CDR3 DNA: TGTGCCAGCAGTTTATCTCAGACAAATTTTAATGAAAAACTGTTTTTT.